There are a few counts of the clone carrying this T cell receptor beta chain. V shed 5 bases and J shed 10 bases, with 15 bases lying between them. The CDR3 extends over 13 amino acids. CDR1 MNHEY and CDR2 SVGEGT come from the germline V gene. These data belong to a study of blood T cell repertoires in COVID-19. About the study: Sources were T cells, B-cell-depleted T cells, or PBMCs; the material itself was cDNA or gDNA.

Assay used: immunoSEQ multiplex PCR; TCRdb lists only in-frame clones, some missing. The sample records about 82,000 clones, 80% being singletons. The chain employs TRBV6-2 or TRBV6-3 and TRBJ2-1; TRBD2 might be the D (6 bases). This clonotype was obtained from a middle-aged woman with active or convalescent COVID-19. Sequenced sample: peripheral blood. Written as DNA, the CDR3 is TGTGCCAGCAGTCAACGGGAGATTGGGGAGCAGTTCTTC. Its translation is CASSQREIGEQFF.